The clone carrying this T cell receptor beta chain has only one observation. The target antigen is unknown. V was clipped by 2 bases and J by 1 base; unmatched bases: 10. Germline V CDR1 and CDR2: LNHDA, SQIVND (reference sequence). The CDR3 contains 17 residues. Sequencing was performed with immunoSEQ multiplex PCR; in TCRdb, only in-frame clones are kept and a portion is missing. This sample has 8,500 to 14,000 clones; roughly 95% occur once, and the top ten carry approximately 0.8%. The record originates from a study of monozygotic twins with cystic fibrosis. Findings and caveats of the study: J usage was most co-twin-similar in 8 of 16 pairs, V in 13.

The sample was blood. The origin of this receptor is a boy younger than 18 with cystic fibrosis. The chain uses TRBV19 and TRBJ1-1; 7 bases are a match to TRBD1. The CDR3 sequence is CASSISGQRIRNTEAFF. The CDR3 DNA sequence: TGTGCCAGTAGTATATCGGGACAGAGGATCAGGAACACTGAAGCTTTCTTT.